A single sample gave rise to the 20 T cell receptor beta chains below, sequenced in a study of T cell repertoires in cytomegalovirus infection. The antigens these receptors bind are not known. TCRdb used MiXCR to reprocess the reads, holding one entry per CDR3 protein. The data show some 270,000 distinct CDR3 sequences, roughly a fifth seen once. Sequencing was performed on cultured PBMCs, taken from culture after CMV antigen stimulation. These TCRs come from a human donor in good health (CMV status not recorded). Some clones in this sample may be carry-over from other donors' samples.

This clonotype was detected many times. The genes are TRBV12-3 or TRBV12-4 and TRBJ2-7; D is possibly TRBD1 (6 bases). Trimming stripped 2 bases from V and 0 bases from J, with 11 bases between. The CDR3 is 15 residues long. CDR3 residues: CASSLYGQPSYEQYF. DNA for the CDR3: TGTGCCAGCAGTTTATACGGACAGCCCTCCTACGAGCAGTACTTC.

This clonotype has a count of ten or more. The chain carries TRBV6-2 or TRBV6-3 and TRBJ2-1; tentatively, D is TRBD1 (5 bases). Germline CDR1 is MNHEY and CDR2 is SVGEGT. CDR3 length: 13 amino acids. Trimming removed 5 bases at V and 8 bases at J, with 13 bases between. This chain's CDR3 is CASSQRLGDEQFF. The CDR3 DNA sequence: TGTGCCAGCAGTCAAAGGTTAGGGGATGAGCAGTTCTTC.

The chain uses TRBV9 and TRBJ1-1; unclear D gene. Trimming removed 4 bases at V and 0 bases at J, with 16 bases between. The CDR3 consists of 16 residues. CDR1 is SGDLS, CDR2 YYNGEE, per germline. CDR3 nucleotides: TGTGCCAGCAGCCCCCGAGGTGGTGTCATGAACACTGAAGCTTTCTTT. As protein: CASSPRGGVMNTEAFF.

The chain recombines TRBV30 with TRBJ1-2; D is undetermined. The V gene lost 3 bases and the J gene lost 8 bases, with 19 bases spanning the gap. CDR1 and CDR2 (germline): GTSNPN, SVGIG (reference sequence). This CDR3 is 14 amino acids long. CDR3 nucleotides: TGTGCCTGGAGCCGGGATTCTCCCTTATCGGGCTACACCTTC. Protein product: CAWSRDSPLSGYTF. Together with reference TRBV30 and TRBJ1-2, the CDR3 gives the full variable domain: SQTIHQWPATLVQPVGSPLSLECTVEGTSNPNLYWYRQAAGRGLQLLFYSVGIGQISSEVPQNLSASRPQDRQFILSSKKLLLSDSGFYLCAWSRDSPLSGYTFGSGTRLTVV.

This clonotype was recorded at least ten times. The chain uses TRBV7-6 and TRBJ1-1, with 9 bases that match TRBD1. CDR1 and CDR2 (germline): SGHVS, FNYEAQ. V lost 4 bases, J lost 3 bases, and 12 bases stayed unmatched. CDR3 length: 17 amino acids. CDR3 in amino acids: CASSSSPGQGEDTEAFF. In DNA form, the CDR3 reads TGTGCCAGCAGCTCTTCCCCGGGACAGGGAGAAGACACTGAAGCTTTCTTT.

This clonotype was seen more than once but under ten times. This chain links TRBV10-3 with TRBJ2-5; 15 bases agree with TRBD2. Germline V gene lookup returns CDR1 ENHRY and CDR2 SYGVKD. The CDR3 covers 16 residues. V dropped 6 bases and J dropped 5; count of bases not matched to a gene: 7. The CDR3 loop reads CAIRSGTSGRMETQYF. The CDR3 DNA reads as TGTGCCATCAGGTCCGGGACTAGCGGGAGGATGGAGACCCAGTACTTC.

The table lists this clonotype with many counts. This chain connects TRBV12-3 or TRBV12-4 to TRBJ2-3; 10 bases align to TRBD2. The CDR3 is made up of 16 amino acids. Germline trimming cut 3 bases from V and 6 bases from J; bases unmatched to any gene: 9. The CDR3, as DNA: TGTGCCAGCAGTTTGGTGGGACTAGCGCATGCGGATACGCAGTATTTT. This sequence encodes CASSLVGLAHADTQYF.

This clonotype has just a few counts. The rearrangement uses TRBV7-9 and TRBJ1-1; D gene ambiguous. CDR3 length: 14 residues. V lost 4 bases, J lost 0 bases, and 9 bases lay in between. CDR1 SEHNR and CDR2 FQNEAQ come from the germline V gene (reference sequence). The CDR3 loop reads CASSSDRMNTEAFF. In DNA, the CDR3 is TGTGCCAGCAGCTCGGACCGAATGAACACTGAAGCTTTCTTT.

There are a few counts of this clonotype. The chain is built from TRBV7-9 and TRBJ2-1, with 9 bases lining up with TRBD2. This CDR3 spans 14 amino acids. The V gene's germline CDR1 is SEHNR and CDR2 FQNEAQ (reference sequence). With 6 bases clipped from V and 7 bases from J, the junction kept 7 bases outside the gene matches. The CDR3 here is CASSPSGVGNEQFF. CDR3 DNA sequence: TGTGCCAGCAGTCCTAGCGGGGTGGGGAATGAGCAGTTCTTC.

The sample holds many counts of this clonotype. This chain joins TRBV19 and TRBJ2-1, with no clear D. Germline CDR1 reads LNHDA; CDR2 reads SQIVND (reference sequence). V gave up 5 bases and J gave up 0 bases, with 8 bases separating them. This CDR3 is built from 14 residues. As DNA, the CDR3 is TGTGCCAGTAGTGCAGGAAGCTCCTACAATGAGCAGTTCTTC. Translated: CASSAGSSYNEQFF.

The rearrangement joins TRBV7-9 to TRBJ1-3; 7 bases fit TRBD1. CDR1 and CDR2 (germline): SEHNR, FQNEAQ (reference sequence). Trimming removed 6 bases from V and 3 bases from J; junction bases left unmatched: 14. The CDR3 spans 17 residues. The CDR3 DNA is TGTGCCAGCAGGCGAGGGGGACCACAGGGGAGTGGAAACACCATATATTTT. Encoded protein: CASRRGGPQGSGNTIYF.

In this sample, this clonotype turned up a few times. This chain uses TRBV5-1 with TRBJ2-1; D may correspond to TRBD1 or TRBD2 (5 bases each). V lost 0 bases and J 7 bases, leaving 11 bases between the germline ends. There are 14 residues in the CDR3. The V gene's germline CDR1 is SGHRS and CDR2 YFSETQ. CDR3 amino acids: CASSLGRGENEQFF. The CDR3 DNA is TGCGCCAGCAGCTTGGGACGAGGGGAGAATGAGCAGTTCTTC. Looking up the rest from reference TRBV5-1 and TRBJ2-1 gives the full variable domain: KAGVTQTPRYLIKTRGQQVTLSCSPISGHRSVSWYQQTPGQGLQFLFEYFSETQRNKGNFPGRFSGRQFSNSRSEMNVSTLELGDSALYLCASSLGRGENEQFFGPGTRLTVL.

This clonotype showed up just a few times. This chain connects TRBV7-9 to TRBJ1-5; no definite D call. V dropped 4 bases and J dropped 5 bases, with 9 bases sitting between them. CDR3 length: 13 amino acids. CDR1 and CDR2 (germline): SEHNR, FQNEAQ (reference sequence). DNA for the CDR3: TGTGCCAGCAGCTCCGCGGGTCATCAGCCCCAGCATTTT. Its protein is CASSSAGHQPQHF.

The rearrangement joins TRBV5-1 to TRBJ2-7; D gene uncertain. Trimming removed 0 bases from V and 4 bases from J, with 11 bases in between. The length of the CDR3 is 14 residues. Germline values: CDR1 SGHRS, CDR2 YFSETQ. For the CDR3, the DNA is TGCGCCAGCAGCTTGGAGTCCGCTTTGTACGAGCAGTACTTC. It yields the protein CASSLESALYEQYF.

This clonotype appeared many times. V is TRBV19 and J is TRBJ1-5; D unresolved. V was pared by 0 bases and J by 0 bases, with 6 bases between. The CDR3 has 15 residues. Germline V gene sequence: CDR1 LNHDA, CDR2 SQIVND (reference sequence). The CDR3 nucleotides are TGTGCCAGTAGTATAGAAGGCAGTAGCAATCAGCCCCAGCATTTT. This codes for CASSIEGSSNQPQHF.

This chain connects TRBV4-1 to TRBJ2-1; 10 nucleotides line up with TRBD2. The V and J ends lost 4 bases and 12 bases, in that order; junction bases with no gene match: 6. CDR1 MGHRA and CDR2 YSYEKL come from the germline V gene. This CDR3 is 13 amino acids long. The CDR3 DNA follows: TGCGCCAGCAGCCGCTTACTAGCGGGACCGCAGTTCTTC. This codes for CASSRLLAGPQFF.

This clonotype was picked up a small number of times. This sequence joins TRBV10-3 and TRBJ2-2; 7 bases match TRBD1. Looked up from germline, CDR1 is ENHRY and CDR2 is SYGVKD. Trimming at V came to 7 bases and at J to 3 bases, leaving 11 bases not matched to a gene. The CDR3 is 16 amino acids. Written as DNA, the CDR3 is TGTGCCATCACGCCGAGTCCCGGGACAGACACCGGGGAGCTGTTTTTT. Translating gives CAITPSPGTDTGELFF.

This clonotype was found once. Written as DNA, the CDR3 is TGTGCCAGCAGTTACTCGGGACTAGCGGGAGTTGAGCAGTTCTTC. Translated, it gives CASSYSGLAGVEQFF. The chain carries TRBV6-5 and TRBJ2-1; 14 bases fit TRBD2. Trimming at V came to 0 bases and at J to 9 bases, leaving 1 base not matched to a gene. CDR1 MNHEY and CDR2 SVGAGI come from the germline V gene. The CDR3 loop spans 15 amino acids.

The CDR3 DNA reads TGTGCCAGCAGCCAACGCGGGAGTAACGCCAATACGCAGTATTTT. Protein product: CASSQRGSNANTQYF. The chain joins TRBV3-1 to TRBJ2-3, with 7 bases matching TRBD2. Unmatched junction bases numbered 9, after V lost 2 bases and J lost 7 bases. This CDR3 has 15 amino acids. Germline CDR1 reads LGHDT; CDR2 reads YNNKEL (reference sequence).

The rearrangement joins TRBV27 to TRBJ1-4; D is possibly TRBD1 (5 bases). Trimming took 0 bases from V and 8 from J, leaving 7 bases between them. Germline V gene data show CDR1 as MNHEY and CDR2 as SMNVEV (reference sequence). This CDR3 has 13 residues. The CDR3 region has the DNA TGTGCCAGCAGTTTATCGAACAGGGAAAAACTGTTTTTT. This encodes CASSLSNREKLFF.